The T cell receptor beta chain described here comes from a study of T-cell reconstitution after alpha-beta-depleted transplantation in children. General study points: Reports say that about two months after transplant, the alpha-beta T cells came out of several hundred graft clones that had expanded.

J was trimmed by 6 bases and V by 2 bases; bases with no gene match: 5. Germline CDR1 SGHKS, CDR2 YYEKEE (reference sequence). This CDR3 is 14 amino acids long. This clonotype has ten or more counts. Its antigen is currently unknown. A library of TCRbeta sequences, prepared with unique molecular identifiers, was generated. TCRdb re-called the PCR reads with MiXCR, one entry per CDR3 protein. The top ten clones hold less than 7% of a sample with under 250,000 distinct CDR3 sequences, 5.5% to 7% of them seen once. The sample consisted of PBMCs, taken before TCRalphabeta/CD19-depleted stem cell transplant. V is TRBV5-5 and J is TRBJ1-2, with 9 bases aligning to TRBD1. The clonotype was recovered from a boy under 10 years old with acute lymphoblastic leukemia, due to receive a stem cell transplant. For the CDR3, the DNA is TGTGCCAGCAGCTTAGGGACAGGGTCCCATGGCTACACCTTC. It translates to CASSLGTGSHGYTF.